One T cell receptor beta chain is described in this entry. Per the study methods: It was from reference gene primer amplification that nucleated cell counts were estimated. Assay used: immunoSEQ multiplex PCR; TCRdb lists only in-frame clones, some missing. From that table come the V and J calls and clone size; the DNA was used to work out D and trimming. The sample has some 330,000 clones; roughly nine tenths are singletons. The record originates from a study of blood T cell repertoires in COVID-19. Study-level background: COVID-19 samples, acute and convalescent, were from the United States, Italy and Spain. From T cells, B-cell-depleted T cells, or PBMCs came the material, which was cDNA or gDNA.

The Seattle site enrolled patients during active infection and followed them longitudinally. The sample taken for sequencing was peripheral blood. The receptor was isolated from a woman in her twenties or thirties with COVID-19, enrolled during active disease.

CDR3 coding DNA: TGTGCCAGTCGGGACAGCACCAGAGATGGCTACACCTTC. This translates into CASRDSTRDGYTF. The chain is built from TRBV7-8 and TRBJ1-2, with 7 bases aligning to TRBD1. With V trimmed by 9 bases and J by 6 bases, 10 bases remained unmatched. Germline V gene lookup returns CDR1 SGHVS and CDR2 FQNEAQ. This CDR3 spans 13 amino acids.